The clone carrying this T cell receptor (beta chain) was counted a few times. Clones were read by immunoSEQ multiplex PCR, and TCRdb kept only the in-frame ones, dropping some. This sample carries 65,000 to 85,000 clones, 80% to 95% of them seen once, and the ten largest clones take 6% to 8%. CDR3 size: 14 residues. Between the trimmed V and J ends, which lost 2 bases and 3 bases, there was a span of 12 bases. CDR1 and CDR2 from the germline V gene are SGHRS and YFSETQ. This specimen comes from a study of OX40 agonist ivuxolimab in advanced cancers. Source: CD4+ or CD8+ T cells sorted from blood, taken in a trial of the OX40 agonist ivuxolimab. The chain recombines TRBV5-1 with TRBJ2-7; a possible D gene is TRBD2 (6 bases). The sequence derives from an adult with an advanced solid tumor such as melanoma, head and neck, liver or kidney cancer. CDR3 residues: CASSFGSGDYEQYF. DNA of the CDR3: TGCGCCAGCAGCTTTGGATCGGGGGACTACGAGCAGTACTTC.